This T cell receptor (beta chain) was observed in a study of blood T cell repertoires in COVID-19. The wider study: From the United States, Italy and Spain came samples of acute and convalescent COVID-19. The analysed material was cDNA or gDNA that came from T cells, B-cell-depleted T cells, or PBMCs.

Germline CDR1 reads SEHNR; CDR2 reads FQNEAQ (reference sequence). V dropped 5 bases and J dropped 1; count of bases not matched to a gene: 7. This CDR3 spans 16 amino acids. Per the original methods: Reference gene primers were amplified, and this amplification served to estimate nucleated cell counts. Repertoires were generated with immunoSEQ multiplex PCR, while TCRdb's copy carries only in-frame clones and drops some. That table furnishes V, J and clone size, whereas the DNA furnished D and trimming. In the table there are 200,000 to 250,000 clones, around nine tenths of which are singletons. The V call is TRBV7-9, the J call TRBJ2-3, with 9 bases lining up with TRBD1. This TCR was sampled from a man aged 18 to 30 with active or convalescent COVID-19. Specimen: peripheral blood. This CDR3 reads CASSEWTGEGTDTQYF. The CDR3 nucleotides read TGTGCCAGCAGCGAATGGACAGGGGAGGGCACAGATACGCAGTATTTT.